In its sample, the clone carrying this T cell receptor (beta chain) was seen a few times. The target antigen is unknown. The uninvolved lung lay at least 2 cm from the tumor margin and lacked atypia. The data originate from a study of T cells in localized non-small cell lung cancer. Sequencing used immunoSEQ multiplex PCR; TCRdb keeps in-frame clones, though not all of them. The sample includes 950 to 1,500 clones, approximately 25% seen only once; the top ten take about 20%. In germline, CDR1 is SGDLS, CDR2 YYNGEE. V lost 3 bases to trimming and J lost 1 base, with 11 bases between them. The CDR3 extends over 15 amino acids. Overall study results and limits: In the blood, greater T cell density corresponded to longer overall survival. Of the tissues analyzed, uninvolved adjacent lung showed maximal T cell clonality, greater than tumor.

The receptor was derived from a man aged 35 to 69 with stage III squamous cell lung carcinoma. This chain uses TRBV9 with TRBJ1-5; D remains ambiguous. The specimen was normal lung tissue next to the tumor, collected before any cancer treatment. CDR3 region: CASSAEVVSNQPQHF. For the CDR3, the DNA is TGTGCCAGCAGCGCCGAGGTGGTAAGCAATCAGCCCCAGCATTTT.